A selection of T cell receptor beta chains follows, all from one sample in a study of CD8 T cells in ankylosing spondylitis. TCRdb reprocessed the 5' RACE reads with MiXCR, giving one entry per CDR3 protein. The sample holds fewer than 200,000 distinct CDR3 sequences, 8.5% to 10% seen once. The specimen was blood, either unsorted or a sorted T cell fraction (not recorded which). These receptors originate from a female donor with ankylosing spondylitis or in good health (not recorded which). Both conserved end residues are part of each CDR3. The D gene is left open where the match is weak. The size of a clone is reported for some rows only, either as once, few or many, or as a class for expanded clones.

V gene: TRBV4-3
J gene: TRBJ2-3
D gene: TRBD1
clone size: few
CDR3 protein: CASSRTRTGLRDTQYF
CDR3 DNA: TGCGCCAGCAGCCGGACACGGACAGGGTTACGAGATACGCAGTATTTT

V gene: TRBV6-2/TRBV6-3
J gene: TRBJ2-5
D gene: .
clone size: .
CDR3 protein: CASRTFGLGEETQYF
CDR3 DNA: TGTGCCAGCCGAACCTTTGGGCTCGGCGAAGAGACCCAGTACTTC

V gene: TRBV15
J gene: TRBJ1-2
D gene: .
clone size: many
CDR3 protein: CATSLTETEGYTF
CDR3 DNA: TGTGCCACCAGCCTGACAGAGACCGAAGGCTACACCTTC

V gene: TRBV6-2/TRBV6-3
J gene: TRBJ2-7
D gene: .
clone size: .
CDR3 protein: CASSYSDGVEQYF
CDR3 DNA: TGTGCCAGCAGTTACTCTGATGGCGTCGAGCAGTACTTC

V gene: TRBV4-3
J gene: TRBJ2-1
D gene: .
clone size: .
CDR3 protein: CASSQRGGVNEQFF
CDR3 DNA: TGCGCCAGCAGCCAAAGAGGGGGAGTCAATGAGCAGTTCTTC

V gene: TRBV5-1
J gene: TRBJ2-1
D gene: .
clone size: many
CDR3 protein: CATHLEGGSYNEQFF
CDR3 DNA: TGCGCCACCCACCTCGAGGGGGGCTCCTACAATGAGCAGTTCTTC

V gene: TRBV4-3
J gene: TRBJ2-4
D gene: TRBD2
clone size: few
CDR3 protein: CASSQEGTSGRVMQYF
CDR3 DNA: TGCGCCAGCAGCCAAGAAGGGACTAGCGGGAGGGTCATGCAGTACTTC

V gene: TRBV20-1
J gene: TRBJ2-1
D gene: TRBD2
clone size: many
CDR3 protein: CSARNLAGGPNEQFF
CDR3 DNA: TGCAGTGCGCGGAATCTAGCGGGAGGCCCCAATGAGCAGTTCTTC

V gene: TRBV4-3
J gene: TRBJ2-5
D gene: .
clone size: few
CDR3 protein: CASSSPGPEGTQYF
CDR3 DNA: TGCGCCAGCAGCTCGCCGGGTCCTGAAGGGACCCAGTACTTC

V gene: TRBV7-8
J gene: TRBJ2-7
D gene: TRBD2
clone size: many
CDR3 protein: CASSLATSGHLFYEQYF
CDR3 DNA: TGTGCCAGCAGCTTAGCGACTAGCGGGCACCTTTTCTACGAGCAGTACTTC

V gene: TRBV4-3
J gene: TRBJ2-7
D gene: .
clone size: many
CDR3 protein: CASSPSRGYEQYF
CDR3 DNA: TGCGCCAGCAGCCCCAGCAGGGGCTACGAGCAGTACTTC

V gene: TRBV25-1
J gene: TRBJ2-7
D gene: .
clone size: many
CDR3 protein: CASQLGYQQYF
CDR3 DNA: TGTGCCAGCCAACTAGGTTATCAGCAGTACTTC

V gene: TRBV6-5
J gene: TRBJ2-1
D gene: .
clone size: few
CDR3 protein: CASSYTRANNEQFF
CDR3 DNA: TGTGCCAGCAGTTACACGCGGGCGAACAATGAGCAGTTCTTC

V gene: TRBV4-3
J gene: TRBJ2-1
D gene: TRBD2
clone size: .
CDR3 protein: CASSQGGGREIEQFF
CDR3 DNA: TGCGCCAGCAGCCAAGGTGGCGGGAGGGAAATTGAGCAGTTCTTC

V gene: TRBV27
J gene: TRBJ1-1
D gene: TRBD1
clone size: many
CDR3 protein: CASSLSIAGQGGAFF
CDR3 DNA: TGTGCCAGCAGTTTATCGATCGCGGGACAGGGTGGTGCTTTCTTT

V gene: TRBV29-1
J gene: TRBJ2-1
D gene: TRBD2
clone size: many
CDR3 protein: CSVEVSSGSPNEQFF
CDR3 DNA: TGCAGCGTTGAAGTATCTAGCGGGAGTCCGAATGAGCAGTTCTTC

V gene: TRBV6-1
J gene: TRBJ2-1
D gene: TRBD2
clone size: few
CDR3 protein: CASSLGTSVNTYNEQFF
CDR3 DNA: TGTGCCAGCAGCCTCGGGACTAGCGTTAATACCTACAATGAGCAGTTCTTC

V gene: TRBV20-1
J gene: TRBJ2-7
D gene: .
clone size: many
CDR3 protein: CSAREGHSYEQYF
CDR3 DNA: TGCAGTGCTAGAGAAGGTCACAGCTACGAGCAGTACTTC

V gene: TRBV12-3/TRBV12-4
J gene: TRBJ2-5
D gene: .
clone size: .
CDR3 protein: CASSGVHQETQYF
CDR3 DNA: TGTGCCAGCAGCGGGGTACACCAAGAGACCCAGTACTTC

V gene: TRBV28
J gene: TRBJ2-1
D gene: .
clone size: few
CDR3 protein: CATAEGVHNEQFF
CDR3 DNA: TGTGCCACCGCGGAAGGGGTACACAATGAGCAGTTCTTC

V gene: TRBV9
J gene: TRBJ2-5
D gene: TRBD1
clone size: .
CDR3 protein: CASTPGPGQGKETQYF
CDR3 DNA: TGTGCCAGCACCCCGGGGCCGGGACAGGGAAAAGAGACCCAGTACTTC

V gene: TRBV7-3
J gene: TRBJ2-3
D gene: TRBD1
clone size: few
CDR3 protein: CASSLRDRGEDTQYF
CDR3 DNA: TGTGCCAGCAGCCTCCGGGACAGGGGGGAAGATACGCAGTATTTT

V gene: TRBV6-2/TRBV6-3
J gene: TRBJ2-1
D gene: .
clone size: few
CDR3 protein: CASSYSGGVDNEQFF
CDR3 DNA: TGTGCCAGCAGTTACTCGGGCGGGGTCGACAATGAGCAGTTCTTC

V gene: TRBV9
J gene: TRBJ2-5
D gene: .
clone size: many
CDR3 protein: CASGAGAVVETQYF
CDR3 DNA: TGTGCCAGCGGTGCAGGGGCGGTAGTAGAGACCCAGTACTTC

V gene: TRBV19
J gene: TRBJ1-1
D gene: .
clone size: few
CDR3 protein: CARSEIILRTEAFF
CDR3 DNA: TGTGCCAGGTCCGAAATAATTTTACGGACTGAAGCTTTCTTT

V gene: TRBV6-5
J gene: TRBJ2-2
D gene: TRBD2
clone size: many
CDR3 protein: CASSYVGGRYTGELFF
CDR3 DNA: TGTGCCAGCAGTTACGTGGGGGGGAGATACACCGGGGAGCTGTTTTTT